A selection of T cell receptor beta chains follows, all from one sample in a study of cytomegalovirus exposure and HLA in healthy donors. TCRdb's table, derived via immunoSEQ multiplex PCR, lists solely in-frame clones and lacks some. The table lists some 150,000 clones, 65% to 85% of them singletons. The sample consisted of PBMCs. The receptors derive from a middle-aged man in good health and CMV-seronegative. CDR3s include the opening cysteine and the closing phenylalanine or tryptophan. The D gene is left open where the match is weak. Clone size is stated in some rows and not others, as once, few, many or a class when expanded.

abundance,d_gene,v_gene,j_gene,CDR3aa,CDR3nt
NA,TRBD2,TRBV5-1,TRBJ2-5,CASSIAGQDQETQYF,TGCGCCAGCAGCATAGCGGGGCAAGACCAAGAGACCCAGTACTTC
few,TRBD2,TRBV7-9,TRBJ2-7,CASSQWGGSEQYF,TGTGCCAGCAGCCAGTGGGGGGGGTCCGAGCAGTACTTC
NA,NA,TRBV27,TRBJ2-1,CASSLGTGIAGFRYNEQFF,TGTGCCAGCAGTTTAGGAACAGGGATCGCAGGGTTCCGTTACAATGAGCAGTTCTTC
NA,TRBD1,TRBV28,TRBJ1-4,CASSLSGTGGNEKLFF,TGTGCCAGCAGTTTATCAGGGACAGGGGGCAATGAAAAACTGTTTTTT
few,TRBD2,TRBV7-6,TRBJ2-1,CASSLVPGTRIDNEQFF,TGTGCCAGCAGCTTAGTCCCCGGGACTAGGATTGACAATGAGCAGTTCTTC
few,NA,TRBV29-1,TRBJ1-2,CSVQGGGYGYTF,TGCAGCGTCCAAGGGGGTGGCTATGGCTACACCTTC
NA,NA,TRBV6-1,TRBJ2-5,CAVQDWYQETQYF,TGTGCCGTCCAAGACTGGTACCAAGAGACCCAGTACTTC
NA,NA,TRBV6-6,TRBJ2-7,CASSYAGGAFTYEQYF,TGTGCCAGCAGTTATGCCGGCGGGGCGTTCACCTACGAGCAGTACTTC
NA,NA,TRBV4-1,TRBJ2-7,CASSQGSGHSSYEQYF,TGCGCCAGCAGCCAAGGATCAGGACACTCCTCCTACGAGCAGTACTTC
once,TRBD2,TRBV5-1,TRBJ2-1,CASSFGLAGREQFF,TGCGCCAGCAGCTTCGGACTAGCGGGACGGGAGCAGTTCTTC
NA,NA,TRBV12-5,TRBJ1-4,CASGAGRRGEKLFF,TGTGCTAGTGGCGCCGGACGGCGGGGCGAAAAACTGTTTTTT
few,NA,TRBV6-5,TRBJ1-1,CASSDSVDTEAFF,TGTGCCAGCAGTGACAGTGTTGACACTGAAGCTTTCTTT
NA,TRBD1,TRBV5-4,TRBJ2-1,CASSLQGTYNEQFF,TGTGCCAGCAGCTTACAGGGGACCTACAATGAGCAGTTCTTC
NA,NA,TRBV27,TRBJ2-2,CASSLSRPSNTGELFF,TGTGCCAGCAGTTTATCCAGGCCGTCGAACACCGGGGAGCTGTTTTTT
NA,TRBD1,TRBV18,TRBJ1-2,CASSSNRGYGYTF,TGTGCCAGCTCATCAAACAGGGGTTATGGCTACACCTTC
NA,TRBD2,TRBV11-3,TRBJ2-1,CASSSGLAGSDEQFF,TGTGCCAGCAGCTCGGGACTAGCGGGATCGGATGAGCAGTTCTTC
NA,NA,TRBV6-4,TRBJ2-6,CASSGEPRRANVLTF,TGTGCCAGCAGTGGTGAGCCCCGTAGGGCCAACGTCCTGACTTTC
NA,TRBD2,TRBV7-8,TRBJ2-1,CASSLAAGLTGEQFF,TGTGCCAGCAGCTTAGCAGCGGGACTGACGGGTGAGCAGTTCTTC
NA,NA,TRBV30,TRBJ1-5,CAWGGQGSFGPQHF,TGTGCCTGGGGGGGCCAGGGGTCGTTTGGGCCCCAGCATTTT
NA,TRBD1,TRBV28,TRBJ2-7,CASSSRDRGLGGEQYF,TGTGCCAGCAGTTCTCGGGACAGGGGGCTCGGAGGCGAGCAGTACTTC
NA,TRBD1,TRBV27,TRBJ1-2,CASSKNPTGIYGYTF,TGTGCCAGCAGTAAAAACCCGACAGGGATCTATGGCTACACCTTC
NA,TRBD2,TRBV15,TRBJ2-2,CATSRDPSGSTGELFF,TGTGCCACCAGCAGAGATCCTAGCGGGAGTACCGGGGAGCTGTTTTTT
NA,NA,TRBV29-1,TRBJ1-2,CSVSPGSGNYGYTF,TGCAGCGTTTCACCCGGGTCGGGAAACTATGGCTACACCTTC
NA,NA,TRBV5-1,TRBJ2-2,CASSVRENTGELFF,TGCGCCAGCAGCGTACGGGAGAACACCGGGGAGCTGTTTTTT
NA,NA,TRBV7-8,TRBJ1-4,CASSLGGSDEKLFF,TGTGCCAGCAGCTTAGGAGGGAGTGATGAAAAACTGTTTTTT
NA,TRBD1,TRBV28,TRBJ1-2,CASSPPPAGGMYGYTF,TGTGCCAGCAGCCCCCCACCGGCAGGGGGGATGTATGGCTACACCTTC
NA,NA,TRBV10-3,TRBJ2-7,CAISEGGLSYEQYF,TGTGCCATCAGTGAGGGAGGGTTATCCTACGAGCAGTACTTC
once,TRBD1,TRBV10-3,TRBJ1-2,CAISETGDYGYTF,TGTGCCATCAGTGAGACAGGGGACTATGGCTACACCTTC
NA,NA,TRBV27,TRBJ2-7,CASSLGWETGYEQYF,TGTGCCAGCAGTTTAGGTTGGGAGACGGGATACGAGCAGTACTTC
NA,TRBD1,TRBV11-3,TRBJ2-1,CASSFEQGVTYNEQFF,TGTGCCAGCAGCTTCGAACAGGGGGTAACCTACAATGAGCAGTTCTTC
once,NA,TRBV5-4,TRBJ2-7,CASSNPEGVWEQYF,TGTGCCAGCAGCAACCCGGAGGGAGTGTGGGAGCAGTACTTC
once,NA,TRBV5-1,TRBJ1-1,CASSLEQENTEAFF,TGCGCCAGCAGCTTGGAACAGGAGAACACTGAAGCTTTCTTT
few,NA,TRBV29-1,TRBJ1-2,CSVERGTSYGYTF,TGCAGCGTTGAACGCGGGACCTCTTATGGCTACACCTTC
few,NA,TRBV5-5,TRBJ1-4,CASRSGSATNEKLFF,TGTGCCAGCAGGTCGGGGTCTGCAACTAATGAAAAACTGTTTTTT
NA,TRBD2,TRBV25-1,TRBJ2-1,CASSGPGLVWNEQFF,TGTGCCAGCAGTGGACCGGGACTAGTTTGGAATGAGCAGTTCTTC
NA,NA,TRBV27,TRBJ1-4,CASSISPSGTNEKLFF,TGTGCCAGCAGTATCTCACCTTCGGGGACTAATGAAAAACTGTTTTTT